This T cell receptor beta chain was sequenced in a study of regulatory T cells in long-lasting Graves disease. In this sample, this clonotype turned up a few times. What it recognizes is unknown. Libraries of TCR beta came from iRepertoire HTBI primers plus Arm-PCR of CDR3 regions. A single record per CDR3 protein comes from TCRdb applying MiXCR to the multiplex PCR reads. Counted here are around 400,000 distinct CDR3 sequences, roughly 24% occurring once; the ten biggest clones make up 28%. The germline V gene encodes CDR1 SGHRS and CDR2 YFSETQ. The V gene end was trimmed by 7 bases and the J gene end by 3 bases; junction bases not matched to a gene: 21. CDR3 size: 19 residues. The time point is: persistent/refractory GD, antithyroid drugs over 5 years with positive TRAb. Researchers made the TCR library from RNA that was extracted from PBMCs. The diagnosis of Graves' disease used American Thyroid Association guidelines.

Overall study findings and caveats: For persistent Graves' patients, TCR diversity was lower than for newly diagnosed ones.

This chain joins TRBV5-1 and TRBJ2-7, with 11 bases that match TRBD2. The material was peripheral blood mononuclear cells (PBMCs), obtained when the disease was refractory, from a patient treated with antithyroid drugs. The source is a woman in her thirties or forties with Graves disease. CDR3 protein: CASRITFPGLADHGYEQYF. In DNA, the CDR3 is TGCGCCAGCCGCATTACCTTTCCGGGACTAGCGGATCATGGCTACGAGCAGTACTTC. The variable domain in full, with the rest retrieved from reference TRBV5-1 and TRBJ2-7, is KAGVTQTPRYLIKTRGQQVTLSCSPISGHRSVSWYQQTPGQGLQFLFEYFSETQRNKGNFPGRFSGRQFSNSRSEMNVSTLELGDSALYLCASRITFPGLADHGYEQYFGPGTRLTVT.